The present TCR beta chain was sequenced within a study of T cells after yellow fever vaccination. Findings and limits, study-wide: Researchers noted that a small share of clonotypes showed up in both CD4 and CD8 compartments. Abundant clonotypes (contaminants from the bulk population) could be present in FACS-sorted repertoires. At about 97% for CD4 and just over 85% for CD8, most primary-vaccination clones showed up again after the booster.

A word on this clonotype: Its specificity is not known.

TCRdb itself ran the 5' RACE reads through MiXCR, one entry per CDR3 protein. The sample includes fewer than 150,000 distinct CDR3 sequences, 5.5% to 8% seen only once; the top ten take around 2.6%. This CDR3 contains 14 residues. The ends were cut back, 6 bases at V and 5 bases at J, with 14 bases in the middle. Germline V gene data show CDR1 as DFQATT and CDR2 as SNEGSKA (reference sequence). This receptor was identified in a man aged 18 to 29 who received the YFV17D yellow fever vaccine. The sequencing here drew on CD4+ T cells sorted from PBMCs, taken roughly 46 days after the first yellow fever vaccination. V is TRBV20-1 and J is TRBJ1-6, with D possibly TRBD1 on 6 matching bases. CDR3 in amino acids: CSASRGPNNSPLHF. For the CDR3, the DNA is TGCAGTGCCTCTCGGGGGCCGAATAATTCACCCCTCCACTTT.